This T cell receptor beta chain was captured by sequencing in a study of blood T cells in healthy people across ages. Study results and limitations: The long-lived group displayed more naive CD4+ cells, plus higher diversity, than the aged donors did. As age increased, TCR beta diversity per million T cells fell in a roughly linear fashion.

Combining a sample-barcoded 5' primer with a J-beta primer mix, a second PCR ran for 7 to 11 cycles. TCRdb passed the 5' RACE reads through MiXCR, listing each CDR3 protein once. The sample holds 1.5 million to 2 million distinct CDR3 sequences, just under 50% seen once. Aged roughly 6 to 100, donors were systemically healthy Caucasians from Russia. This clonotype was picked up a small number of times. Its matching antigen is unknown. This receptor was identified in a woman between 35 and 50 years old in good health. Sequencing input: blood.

The CDR3 region is CAISGETTSYEQYF. The CDR3 DNA sequence: TGTGCCATCTCAGGGGAGACAACCTCCTACGAGCAGTACTTC. The rearrangement joins TRBV27 to TRBJ2-7, with TRBD1 as a possible D gene (6 bases). Germline values: CDR1 MNHEY, CDR2 SMNVEV (reference sequence). Trimming took 10 bases from V and 0 from J, leaving 16 bases between them. This CDR3 has 14 amino acids.